These T cell receptor beta chains were read from a single sample in a study of spatial heterogeneity in lung cancer. Using its own MiXCR run on the 5' RACE reads, TCRdb lists one record per CDR3 protein. The repertoire holds 12,000 to 15,000 distinct CDR3 sequences, with roughly 7.7% as singletons. Specimen: PBMCs, collected at surgery. The receptors derive from a female donor with early-stage non-small cell lung cancer. CDR3s include the opening cysteine and the closing phenylalanine or tryptophan. Each record gives: clone size, V gene, J gene, D gene, CDR3 DNA, CDR3 protein. The D gene is left open where the match is weak. Clone size is given for some rows only: seen once, a few or many times, or a class if the clone is expanded.

size: few; V: TRBV6-5; J: TRBJ1-5; D: .; DNA: TGTGCCAGCAGTTACGATCCTGCAGGGGTGTTTAATCAGCCCCAGCATTTT; CDR3: CASSYDPAGVFNQPQHF
size: many; V: TRBV19; J: TRBJ2-1; D: TRBD2; DNA: TGTGCCAGTAGTATAGTAGCTAGCGGCAGTTACAATGAGCAGTTCTTC; CDR3: CASSIVASGSYNEQFF
size: .; V: TRBV10-3; J: TRBJ2-3; D: .; DNA: TGTGCCATCAGTGGGGGCAGGGGCGATACGCAGTATTTT; CDR3: CAISGGRGDTQYF
size: many; V: TRBV28; J: TRBJ2-1; D: .; DNA: TGTGCCAGCAGTTTCAACTCCCCTTCCTACAATGAGCAGTTCTTC; CDR3: CASSFNSPSYNEQFF
size: many; V: TRBV20-1; J: TRBJ1-1; D: .; DNA: TGCAGTGCTAGCCGGACTCGGAACACTGAAGCTTTCTTT; CDR3: CSASRTRNTEAFF
size: few; V: TRBV7-2; J: TRBJ1-6; D: .; DNA: TGTGCCAGCAGCTTAGCGAATATACCAAATTCACCCCTCCACTTT; CDR3: CASSLANIPNSPLHF
size: .; V: TRBV6-1; J: TRBJ2-2; D: .; DNA: TGTGCCGCCGGTCCGTCAGTCGGGGAGCTGTTTTTT; CDR3: CAAGPSVGELFF
size: many; V: TRBV7-9; J: TRBJ2-3; D: .; DNA: TGTGCCAGCAGCCCGGGCCCCGGTTCAGATACGCAGTATTTT; CDR3: CASSPGPGSDTQYF
size: many; V: TRBV2; J: TRBJ2-7; D: TRBD1; DNA: TGTGCCAGCAGCGACGGGGGGACAGGGGCCTACGAGCAGTACTTC; CDR3: CASSDGGTGAYEQYF
size: medium-sized; V: TRBV5-1; J: TRBJ1-2; D: .; DNA: TGCGCCAGCAGCCCCCACCCCGAGCTCTATGGCTACACCTTC; CDR3: CASSPHPELYGYTF
size: many; V: TRBV2; J: TRBJ2-2; D: .; DNA: TGTGCCAGCAGTGAATTCGGGGAGCTGTTTTTT; CDR3: CASSEFGELFF
size: many; V: TRBV11-2; J: TRBJ1-1; D: TRBD1; DNA: TGTGCCAGCAGCTTAGCCGGGACAGGGGCCATGAACACTGAAGCTTTCTTT; CDR3: CASSLAGTGAMNTEAFF
size: many; V: TRBV6-5; J: TRBJ2-5; D: TRBD2; DNA: TGTGCCAGCAGGAGTCGGGACTACCAGCGTTCGAAAGAGACCCAGTACTTC; CDR3: CASRSRDYQRSKETQYF
size: few; V: TRBV20-1; J: TRBJ2-7; D: TRBD2; DNA: TGCAGTGCTAGAGGGGTTAGCGGGGGGGCCGCTGCCTACGAGCAGTACTTC; CDR3: CSARGVSGGAAAYEQYF
size: many; V: TRBV5-1; J: TRBJ2-1; D: TRBD1; DNA: TGCGCCAGCAGCTATGGACAGGTTTACAATGAGCAGTTCTTC; CDR3: CASSYGQVYNEQFF
size: many; V: TRBV30; J: TRBJ2-1; D: .; DNA: TGTGCCAGTACCGGGGACTCCTACAATGAGCAGTTCTTC; CDR3: CASTGDSYNEQFF
size: many; V: TRBV5-4; J: TRBJ1-2; D: .; DNA: TGTGCCAGCAGCTTGGGATCCGACCCCAGGGGCTATGGCTACACCTTC; CDR3: CASSLGSDPRGYGYTF
size: many; V: TRBV3-1; J: TRBJ2-5; D: .; DNA: TGTGCCAGCAGCCAAGGGAGGGTTCAAGAGACCCAGTACTTC; CDR3: CASSQGRVQETQYF
size: many; V: TRBV7-2; J: TRBJ2-2; D: .; DNA: TGTGCCAGCAGCCCCATGGCCGGGGAGCTGTTTTTT; CDR3: CASSPMAGELFF
size: .; V: TRBV7-3; J: TRBJ2-5; D: .; DNA: TGTGTCAGCAGCTCGCAGGCCGCGGAGACGCAGTACTTC; CDR3: CVSSSQAAETQYF
size: .; V: TRBV12-3/TRBV12-4; J: TRBJ1-5; D: .; DNA: TGTGCCAGCAACTTATACAATCAGCCCCAGCATTTT; CDR3: CASNLYNQPQHF
size: many; V: TRBV2; J: TRBJ1-6; D: .; DNA: TGTGCCAGCAGTGAAGGGGGAAGCTCCTATAATTCACCCCTCCACTTT; CDR3: CASSEGGSSYNSPLHF
size: .; V: TRBV5-1; J: TRBJ2-1; D: .; DNA: TGCGCCAGCAGCTTGCCGGGCGGGGTCAGGGTGAAGGAGCAGTTCTTC; CDR3: CASSLPGGVRVKEQFF
size: many; V: TRBV12-3/TRBV12-4; J: TRBJ2-3; D: TRBD2; DNA: TGTGCCAGCATGACTAGCGGGAGGGCCACAGATACGCAGTATTTT; CDR3: CASMTSGRATDTQYF
size: many; V: TRBV4-1; J: TRBJ1-1; D: .; DNA: TGCGCCAGCCTACCTTTGACAGTTCCCACTGAAGCTTTCTTT; CDR3: CASLPLTVPTEAFF